These 31 T cell receptor beta chains share one sample of origin, sequenced in a study of T cell changes during pregnancy in multiple sclerosis. Profiling relied on immunoSEQ multiplex PCR, and the TCRdb table lists in-frame clones only, not all of them. The sample holds roughly 25,000 clones, roughly 86% seen once. The specimen comprised CD8+ T cells from peripheral blood mononuclear cells, sampled in the first trimester of pregnancy. The receptors stem from a female donor in good health, enrolled as a control in a pregnancy study.

The chain uses TRBV7-2 and TRBJ2-7; 7 nucleotides line up with TRBD1. Germline V gives CDR1 SGHTA, CDR2 FQGNSA. This CDR3 has 14 residues. With 3 bases clipped from V and 2 bases from J, the junction kept 4 bases outside the gene matches. CDR3 sequence reads: CASSFRGGTYEQYF. CDR3 coding DNA: TGTGCCAGCAGCTTTAGAGGGGGCACCTACGAGCAGTACTTC.

The V call is TRBV4-1, the J call TRBJ2-7; 8 bases agree with TRBD2. The germline gives CDR1 MGHRA, CDR2 YSYEKL. The CDR3 is 15 amino acids. With 0 bases clipped from V and 6 bases from J, the junction kept 7 bases outside the gene matches. The CDR3 loop is CASSQDHREGFEQYF. CDR3 DNA: TGCGCCAGCAGCCAAGATCACCGGGAGGGCTTCGAGCAGTACTTC.

The chain recombines TRBV7-8 with TRBJ2-7, with 8 nucleotides matching TRBD2. Germline CDR1 and CDR2: SGHVS and FQNEAQ. Germline trimming cut 1 base from V and 2 bases from J; bases unmatched to any gene: 10. The CDR3 spans 17 residues. CDR3 loop: CASSLGAVGLVPYEQYF. CDR3 coding DNA: TGTGCCAGCAGCTTAGGGGCCGTGGGACTAGTACCCTACGAGCAGTACTTC.

The count of this clone is one. The rearrangement joins TRBV19 to TRBJ1-4; no reliable D call. The V end lost 7 bases, the J end lost 7 bases, and 16 bases lay between the germline ends. Germline loops: CDR1 LNHDA, CDR2 SQIVND (reference sequence). The CDR3 has 14 amino acids. The CDR3 DNA reads as TGTGCCAGTAACCCGACAAGAACTGGTGAAAAACTGTTTTTT. Its protein is CASNPTRTGEKLFF.

This sequence joins TRBV10-3 and TRBJ1-1; 7 nucleotides align to TRBD1. The CDR3 loop spans 14 amino acids. The germline V gene encodes CDR1 ENHRY and CDR2 SYGVKD. V trimming: 3 bases; J trimming: 11 bases; junction bases outside the gene matches: 12. CDR3 bases: TGTGCCATCAGTGAAAGGGGGCACGAATCGAGCGCTTTCTTT. It encodes CAISERGHESSAFF.

This clone showed up just once. The CDR3 spells CASRWAGGLYF. CDR3 coding DNA: TGTGCCAGTAGGTGGGCCGGGGGATTGTACTTC. The rearrangement joins TRBV19 to TRBJ2-4, with a tentative D call TRBD2 (6 bases). Per the germline V gene, CDR1 is LNHDA and CDR2 is SQIVND (reference sequence). V was pared by 6 bases and J by 15 bases, with 15 bases between. The CDR3 loop spans 11 amino acids.

This clone was counted once. At one of its ends the junction is not consistent with the germline gene, which may arise from a read error. The rearrangement uses TRBV19 and TRBJ2-1; 12 bases map to TRBD2. This CDR3 is 15 amino acids long. CDR1 and CDR2 (germline): LNHDA, SQIVND (reference sequence). CDR3 protein: CASSEGLAGYNGQFF. As DNA, the CDR3 is TGTGCCAGTAGTGAGGGACTAGCGGGCTACAATGGGCAGTTCTTC.

V gene TRBV7-6 combines with J gene TRBJ2-1; 9 bases fit TRBD1. This CDR3 contains 14 residues. CDR1 is SGHVS, CDR2 FNYEAQ, per germline. V lost 5 bases and J lost 9; bases outside the gene matches: 8. The CDR3 loop reads CASSPIDRGSEQFF. CDR3 sequence (DNA): TGTGCCAGCAGCCCAATCGACAGGGGGAGTGAGCAGTTCTTC.

This clone was recorded only once. V gene TRBV15 combines with J gene TRBJ1-1; 7 bases map to TRBD1. The CDR3 spans 16 residues. Germline V gene data show CDR1 as LNHNV and CDR2 as YYDKDF (reference sequence). With 1 base clipped from V and 4 bases from J, the junction kept 9 bases outside the gene matches. The CDR3 region is CATSRVPTGASTEAFF. The CDR3 DNA reads TGTGCCACCAGCAGAGTCCCTACAGGGGCCAGCACTGAAGCTTTCTTT.

The rearrangement uses TRBV27 and TRBJ1-1, with TRBD1 identical over 12 bases. CDR3 length equals 15 residues. V shed 6 bases, J shed 1 base, and the junction held 3 bases outside the gene matches. Germline lookup yields CDR1 MNHEY and CDR2 SMNVEV (reference sequence). This CDR3 reads CASRGTGGSNTEAFF. The CDR3 coding sequence is TGTGCCAGCAGGGGGACAGGGGGCTCGAACACTGAAGCTTTCTTT.

This chain links TRBV6-5 with TRBJ2-5; D is uncertain. Germline CDR1 is MNHEY and CDR2 is SVGAGI. The CDR3 has 13 amino acids. V lost 5 bases and J lost 2, with 9 bases in between. CDR3 in amino acids: CASSPDTQETQYF. The CDR3 bases are TGTGCCAGCAGTCCTGACACTCAAGAGACCCAGTACTTC.

The chain joins TRBV30 to TRBJ2-2, with D possibly TRBD1 on 6 matching bases. V lost 1 base and J 6 bases, leaving 9 bases between the germline ends. CDR1 is GTSNPN and CDR2 is SVGIG in the germline V gene (reference sequence). The CDR3 sequence is 13 residues long. CDR3 coding DNA: TGTGCCTGGAGTGAGGACAGTTCCGGGGAGCTGTTTTTT. Amino acids: CAWSEDSSGELFF. The whole variable domain, remainder taken from reference TRBV30 and TRBJ2-2, is SQTIHQWPATLVQPVGSPLSLECTVEGTSNPNLYWYRQAAGRGLQLLFYSVGIGQISSEVPQNLSASRPQDRQFILSSKKLLLSDSGFYLCAWSEDSSGELFFGEGSRLTVL.

The chain joins TRBV27 to TRBJ2-1; D remains ambiguous. V lost 3 bases, J lost 7 bases, and 10 bases lay in between. There are 13 residues in the CDR3. Per germline, CDR1 MNHEY and CDR2 SMNVEV (reference sequence). This CDR3 reads CASSFSSWNEQFF. CDR3 nucleotides: TGTGCCAGCAGTTTCAGTTCATGGAATGAGCAGTTCTTC.

The chain is built from TRBV5-1 and TRBJ2-2; 7 nucleotides line up with TRBD1. Per germline, CDR1 SGHRS and CDR2 YFSETQ. J lost 4 bases, V lost 0 bases, and 6 bases had no gene match. This CDR3 spans 16 amino acids. CDR3 sequence reads: CASSLGDRDLTGELFF. The CDR3 DNA reads TGCGCCAGCAGCTTGGGTGACAGGGATCTCACCGGGGAGCTGTTTTTT.

In this sample, this clone turned up a few times. The chain employs TRBV19 and TRBJ1-1; TRBD1 is a possible D gene (6 bases). Germline-derived CDR1 and CDR2 are LNHDA and SQIVND (reference sequence). This CDR3 spans 14 amino acids. The germline V and J ends were trimmed by 6 bases and 6 bases, with 17 bases remaining between them. The CDR3, as DNA: TGTGCCAGTAGCACGACACAGGGAAGCCCTGAAGCTTTCTTT. Translated: CASSTTQGSPEAFF. Looking up the rest from reference TRBV19 and TRBJ1-1 gives the full variable domain: DGGITQSPKYLFRKEGQNVTLSCEQNLNHDAMYWYRQDPGQGLRLIYYSQIVNDFQKGDIAEGYSVSREKKESFPLTVTSAQKNPTAFYLCASSTTQGSPEAFFGQGTRLTVV.

CDR3 DNA: TGTGCCAGCGCTGTTTTAGGGGTGGGGACAGATACGCAGTATTTT. Translation gives CASAVLGVGTDTQYF. The rearrangement joins TRBV28 to TRBJ2-3; TRBD1 might be the D (5 bases). CDR3 length equals 15 residues. Germline CDR1 MDHEN, CDR2 SYDVKM. Trimming took off 8 bases at V and 3 bases at J, with 18 bases between the two ends.

The chain joins TRBV11-3 to TRBJ2-3; a weak D match, TRBD2 (6 bases). V lost 2 bases and J lost 5, with 8 bases in between. The CDR3 runs to 13 residues. CDR1 is SGHNT, CDR2 YENEEA, per germline. CDR3 region: CASSLRGEDTQYF. The CDR3, as DNA: TGTGCCAGCAGCTTACGCGGGGAAGATACGCAGTATTTT.

The CDR3 is CASSPAYLHGYTF. The CDR3 coding sequence is TGTGCCAGCAGTCCTGCCTATCTCCATGGCTACACCTTC. This chain joins TRBV28 and TRBJ1-2; D is ambiguous. The length of the CDR3 is 13 residues. V shed 5 bases and J shed 6 bases, with 13 bases lying between them. Germline CDR1 and CDR2: MDHEN and SYDVKM.

This chain connects TRBV4-3 to TRBJ2-5, with TRBD2 matching 10 bases. This CDR3 has 17 residues. The V gene end was trimmed by 4 bases and the J gene end by 1 base; junction bases not matched to a gene: 9. Germline V gene sequence: CDR1 LGHNA, CDR2 YSLEER. The CDR3 DNA sequence: TGCGCCAGCAGCCGCGGGACTAGCGATAATATCCAAGAGACCCAGTACTTC. As protein: CASSRGTSDNIQETQYF.

The V and J genes are TRBV10-2 and TRBJ1-4; 9 bases match TRBD1. Unmatched junction bases numbered 7, after V lost 6 bases and J lost 8 bases. The germline V gene encodes CDR1 WSHSY and CDR2 SAAADI. The CDR3 consists of 14 residues. The DNA for the CDR3 is TGCGCCAGCAGCGAACAGGGGGCAACGGAAAAACTGTTTTTT. Its translation is CASSEQGATEKLFF.

The chain recombines TRBV19 with TRBJ2-7; a weak D match, TRBD1 (5 bases). The germline V gene has CDR1 LNHDA and CDR2 SQIVND (reference sequence). CDR3 length: 12 amino acids. Trimming took off 5 bases at V and 6 bases at J, with 11 bases between the two ends. DNA for the CDR3: TGTGCCAGTAGTCCGTGGGGCTCCGAGCAGTACTTC. Translating it yields CASSPWGSEQYF.

V gene TRBV9 combines with J gene TRBJ1-6; 8 bases are a match to TRBD1. The CDR3 loop spans 17 amino acids. CDR1 is SGDLS, CDR2 YYNGEE, per germline. After removal of 1 base from V and 9 bases from J, the junction contained 12 bases not matched to a gene. The DNA for the CDR3 is TGTGCCAGCAGCGTAACACACCGGACAGGGTCGGGTTCACCCCTCCACTTT. Its protein is CASSVTHRTGSGSPLHF.

In this sample, this clone turned up a few times. The V gene is TRBV7-2, the J gene TRBJ2-2; no reliable D call. Trimming removed 6 bases at V and 4 bases at J, with 12 bases between. This CDR3 is built from 14 residues. CDR1 and CDR2 from the germline V gene are SGHTA and FQGNSA. CDR3 sequence: CASRLRSGTGELFF. In nucleotides, the CDR3 is TGTGCCAGCAGACTACGGTCGGGCACCGGGGAGCTGTTTTTT.

This sequence joins TRBV5-8 and TRBJ1-1; D call uncertain. Germline loops: CDR1 SGHTS, CDR2 YDEGEE. V was pared by 3 bases and J by 3 bases, with 12 bases between. CDR3 length: 14 amino acids. DNA for the CDR3: TGTGCCAGCAGCTACCCTTGGAGGGACACTGAAGCTTTCTTT. Its translation is CASSYPWRDTEAFF.

The V gene is TRBV7-9, the J gene TRBJ1-4, with D perhaps matching TRBD1 (5 bases). V dropped 4 bases and J dropped 4 bases, with 16 bases sitting between them. This CDR3 contains 16 residues. Germline CDR1 is SEHNR and CDR2 is FQNEAQ (reference sequence). In nucleotides, the CDR3 is TGTGCCAGCAGCTCCCGTAGGCGACAGATTAATGAAAAACTGTTTTTT. This sequence encodes CASSSRRRQINEKLFF.

V usage is TRBV6-6 and J usage is TRBJ2-7; TRBD2 matches 12 bases. Looked up from germline, CDR1 is MNHNY and CDR2 is SVGAGI (reference sequence). This CDR3 is built from 15 residues. V shed 6 bases and J 2 bases; nucleotides not matched to a gene: 5. CDR3 residues: CASRITSGGTYEQYF. The DNA of the CDR3 is TGTGCCAGCAGAATCACTAGCGGGGGGACCTACGAGCAGTACTTC.

The genes are TRBV15 and TRBJ2-2, with no clear D. The ends were cut back, 1 base at V and 5 bases at J, with 11 bases in the middle. The CDR3 loop spans 15 amino acids. From germline, CDR1 is LNHNV and CDR2 YYDKDF (reference sequence). The DNA of the CDR3 is TGTGCCACCAGCAGAGGGGCAGGTGAAACCGGGGAGCTGTTTTTT. This codes for CATSRGAGETGELFF. The full variable domain, rest sourced from reference TRBV15 and TRBJ2-2, is DAMVIQNPRYQVTQFGKPVTLSCSQTLNHNVMYWYQQKSSQAPKLLFHYYDKDFNNEADTPDNFQSRRPNTSFCFLDIRSPGLGDTAMYLCATSRGAGETGELFFGEGSRLTVL.

V gene TRBV27 combines with J gene TRBJ2-1, with a tentative D call TRBD1 (6 bases). CDR1 and CDR2 (germline): MNHEY, SMNVEV (reference sequence). The V end lost 5 bases, the J end lost 2 bases, and 13 bases lay between the germline ends. This CDR3 comprises 15 residues. The CDR3 DNA reads TGTGCCAGCAGTCGAGACAGGACCCCCTACAATGAGCAGTTCTTC. Residues: CASSRDRTPYNEQFF.

The genes are TRBV19 and TRBJ1-1, with D possibly TRBD1 on 6 matching bases. The CDR3 spans 15 residues. The V gene lost 3 bases and the J gene lost 1 base, with 12 bases spanning the gap. Germline CDR1 reads LNHDA; CDR2 reads SQIVND (reference sequence). CDR3 bases: TGTGCCAGTAGTATGGATCTGGGGGCGAACACTGAAGCTTTCTTT. It specifies CASSMDLGANTEAFF.

Here the CDR3 DNA reads TGTGCCAGCAGCCTAGGTAGCTACGAGCAGTACTTC. As protein: CASSLGSYEQYF. The chain couples TRBV11-2 to TRBJ2-7; D is unclear. V was shortened by 5 bases and J by 3 bases, with 8 bases between the two germline ends. CDR1 is SGHAT, CDR2 FQNNGV, per germline. The CDR3 contains 12 residues.

The genes are TRBV4-2 and TRBJ2-1; TRBD2 aligns across 8 bases. The germline V gene has CDR1 LGHNA and CDR2 YNFKEQ. V shed 0 bases, J shed 3 bases, and the junction held 1 base outside the gene matches. The CDR3 runs to 15 residues. The CDR3 sequence: CASSQDRGGYNEQFF. CDR3 DNA: TGTGCCAGCAGCCAAGATCGGGGGGGCTACAATGAGCAGTTCTTC.